The clone carrying this T cell receptor (beta chain) was recorded a few times. Treatment of the sample: 19 received Ad26.COV2.S at low or high dose, single or two shots; roughly five received placebo; per-sample allocation not given. Day 63 after the first vaccine or placebo injection was the time point for sampling. The sample is drawn from a study of Ad26.COV2.S vaccination and SARS-CoV-2 variants. The method was immunoSEQ multiplex PCR; TCRdb's version includes in-frame clones alone and lacks a portion of them. The sample contains 380,000 or so clones, approximately 86% of which appear only once. Unmatched junction bases numbered 9, after V lost 4 bases and J lost 6 bases. Germline CDR1 and CDR2: MNHEY and SVGAGI. The CDR3 loop spans 15 amino acids.

The sample consisted of peripheral blood, taken in a trial of Ad26.COV2.S vaccine versus placebo. This chain uses TRBV6-5 with TRBJ1-1, with TRBD1 matching over 9 bases. This sequence originates from a person between 18 and 60 years old who received the Ad26.COV2.S COVID-19 vaccine or a placebo. The CDR3 DNA is TGTGCCAGCAGTTCTTCCGGGACAGGGCGGCCTGAAGCTTTCTTT. It translates to CASSSSGTGRPEAFF.